There are many counts of the clone carrying this TCR beta chain. Antigen specificity is unknown. The data derive from a study of T-cell reconstitution after alpha-beta-depleted transplantation in children. Study conclusions and caveats: After transplant, at about two months, alpha-beta T cells were reportedly derived from several hundred expanded graft clones. Surviving recipient T cells and intrathymic progenitors accounted for some patients' high TCRbeta diversity at day 60.

Unique molecular identifiers were built into the TCRbeta library. TCRdb re-analysed the PCR reads in MiXCR, keeping a single row per CDR3 protein. The sample records 210,000 or so distinct CDR3 sequences, about 11% being singletons. Source: PBMCs, taken before TCRalphabeta/CD19-depleted stem cell transplant. The clonotype was recovered from a child less than two years old with acute myeloid leukemia, due to receive a stem cell transplant.

CDR3 in DNA: TGCAGCGTTGAATCCGGGACAGGGCTAAACATTCAGTACTTC. Its translation is CSVESGTGLNIQYF. V gene TRBV29-1 combines with J gene TRBJ2-4, with 9 bases lining up with TRBD1. V was pared by 2 bases and J by 6 bases, with 5 bases of the junction left unmatched. Germline lookup yields CDR1 SQVTM and CDR2 ANQGSEA. CDR3 length equals 14 residues.